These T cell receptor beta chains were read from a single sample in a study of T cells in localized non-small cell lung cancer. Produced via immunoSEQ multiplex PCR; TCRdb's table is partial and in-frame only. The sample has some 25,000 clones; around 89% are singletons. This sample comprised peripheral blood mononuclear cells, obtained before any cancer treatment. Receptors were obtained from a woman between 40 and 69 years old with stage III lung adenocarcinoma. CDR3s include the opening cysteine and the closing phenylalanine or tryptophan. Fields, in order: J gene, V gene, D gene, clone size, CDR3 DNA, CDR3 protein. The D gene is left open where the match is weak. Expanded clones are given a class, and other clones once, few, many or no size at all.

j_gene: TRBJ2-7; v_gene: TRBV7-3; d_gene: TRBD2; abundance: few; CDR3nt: TGTGCCAGCAGTAGACTAGCGGGACCCTACGAGCAGTACTTC; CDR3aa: CASSRLAGPYEQYF
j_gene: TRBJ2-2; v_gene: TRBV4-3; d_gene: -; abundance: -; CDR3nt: TGCGCCAGCAGCCCCCAAACGGGGAAAAACACCGGGGAGCTGTTTTTT; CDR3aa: CASSPQTGKNTGELFF
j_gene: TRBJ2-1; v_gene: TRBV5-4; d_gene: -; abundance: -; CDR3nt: TGTGCCAGCAGCTTGGACAGGAGCTCCTACAATGAGCAGTTCTTC; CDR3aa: CASSLDRSSYNEQFF
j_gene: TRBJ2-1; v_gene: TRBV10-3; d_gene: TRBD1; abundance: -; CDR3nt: TGTGCCATCAGTGAGGGACAGGGAGGCTGGAGGCAGTTCTTC; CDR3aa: CAISEGQGGWRQFF
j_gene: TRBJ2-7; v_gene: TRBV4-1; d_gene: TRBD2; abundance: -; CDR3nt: TGCGCCAGCAGCCCGATGGGGCGGGAGCGGCACGAGCAGTACTTC; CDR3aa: CASSPMGRERHEQYF
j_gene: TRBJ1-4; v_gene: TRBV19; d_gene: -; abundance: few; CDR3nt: TGTGCCAGCCGACAGCTTGCAACTAATGAAAAACTGTTTTTT; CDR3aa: CASRQLATNEKLFF
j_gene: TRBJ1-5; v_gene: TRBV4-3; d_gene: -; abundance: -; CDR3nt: TGCGCCAGCAGCCGACCCAACTATCAGCCCCAGCATTTT; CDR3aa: CASSRPNYQPQHF
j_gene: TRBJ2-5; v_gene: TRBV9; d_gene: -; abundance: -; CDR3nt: TGTGCCAGCAGCGGAGGGTTTCGGGAGACCCAGTACTTC; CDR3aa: CASSGGFRETQYF
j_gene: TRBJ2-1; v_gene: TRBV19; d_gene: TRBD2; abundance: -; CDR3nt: TGTGCCAGTACAGATAGGTCGCTAGCGGGATCCTACAATGAGCAGTTCTTC; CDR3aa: CASTDRSLAGSYNEQFF
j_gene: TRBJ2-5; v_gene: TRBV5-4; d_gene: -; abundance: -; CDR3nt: TGTGCCAGCAGCTCGTCGGAGACCCAGTACTTC; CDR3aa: CASSSSETQYF
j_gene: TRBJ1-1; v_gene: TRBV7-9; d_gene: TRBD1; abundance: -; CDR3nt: TGTGCCAGCAGCTTAGTTGGGCAGGGGGGCACTGAAGCTTTCTTT; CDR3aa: CASSLVGQGGTEAFF
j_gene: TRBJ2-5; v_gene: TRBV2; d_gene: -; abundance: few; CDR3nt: TGTGCCAGCAGTGGGCGGGACCACCTGTACCAAGAGACCCAGTACTTC; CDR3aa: CASSGRDHLYQETQYF
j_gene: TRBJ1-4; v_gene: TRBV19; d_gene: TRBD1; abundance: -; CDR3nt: TGTGCCAGTAGTATAGTGGCGACAGGGAATGAAAAACTGTTTTTT; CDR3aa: CASSIVATGNEKLFF
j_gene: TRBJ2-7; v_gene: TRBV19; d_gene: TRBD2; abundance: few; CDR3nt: TGTGCCAGTATCTCCGGGACTAGCGGTACCTACGAGCAGTACTTC; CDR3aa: CASISGTSGTYEQYF
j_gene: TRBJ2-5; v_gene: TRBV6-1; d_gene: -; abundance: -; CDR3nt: TGTGCCAGCAGTGAAGTTTTTGGGGAGACCCAGTACTTC; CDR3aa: CASSEVFGETQYF
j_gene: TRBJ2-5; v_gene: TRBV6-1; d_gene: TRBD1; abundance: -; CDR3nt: TGTGCCAGCAGTGAAGCCCTGGACAGGCCCGGCCAAGAGACCCAGTACTTC; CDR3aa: CASSEALDRPGQETQYF
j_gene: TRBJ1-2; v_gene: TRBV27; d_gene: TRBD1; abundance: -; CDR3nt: TGTGCCAGCAGCTCTGCGGACAGGGCCATTTTCGATGGCTACACCTTC; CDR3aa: CASSSADRAIFDGYTF
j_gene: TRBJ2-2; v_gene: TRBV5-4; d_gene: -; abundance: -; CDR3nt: TGTGCCAGCAGCGTAGACAGGGACTTGTTCACCGGGGAGCTGTTTTTT; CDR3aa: CASSVDRDLFTGELFF
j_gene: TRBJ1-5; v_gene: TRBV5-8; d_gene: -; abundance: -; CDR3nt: TGTGCCAGCAGCTTGGAGGGGGGTAGCAATCAGCCCCAGCATTTT; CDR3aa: CASSLEGGSNQPQHF
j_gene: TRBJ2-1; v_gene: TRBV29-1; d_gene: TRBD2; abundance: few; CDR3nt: TGCAGCGTATCTCGGCTAGCGGATCCCAATGAGCAGTTCTTC; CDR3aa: CSVSRLADPNEQFF
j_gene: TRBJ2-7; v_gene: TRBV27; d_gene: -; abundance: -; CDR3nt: TGTGCCAGCAGCCCACTAGCTAAACCCTACGAGCAGTACTTC; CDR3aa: CASSPLAKPYEQYF
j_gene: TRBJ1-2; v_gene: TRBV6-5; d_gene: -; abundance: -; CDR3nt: TGTGCCAGCAGTTCCCGGGTAGGGTCTCTCTTCGGCTACACCTTC; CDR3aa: CASSSRVGSLFGYTF
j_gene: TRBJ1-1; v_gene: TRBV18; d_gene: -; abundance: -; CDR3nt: TGTGCCAGCTCACCGGCCCAGGGCACTGAAGCTTTCTTT; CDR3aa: CASSPAQGTEAFF
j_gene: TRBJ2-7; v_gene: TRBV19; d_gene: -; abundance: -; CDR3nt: TGTGCCAGCTTAGGGTGCGAGCAGTACTTC; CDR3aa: CASLGCEQYF
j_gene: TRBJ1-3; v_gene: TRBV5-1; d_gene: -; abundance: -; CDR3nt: TGCGCCAGCAGCTCCGGACTCCCGAGCTCTGGAAACACCATATATTTT; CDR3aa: CASSSGLPSSGNTIYF
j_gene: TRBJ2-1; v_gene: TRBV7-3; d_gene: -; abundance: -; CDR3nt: TGTGCCAGCAGCTTACGAGGAAAGGACAATGAGCAGTTCTTC; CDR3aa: CASSLRGKDNEQFF
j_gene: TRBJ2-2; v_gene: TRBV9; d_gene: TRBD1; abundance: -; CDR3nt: TGTGCCAGCAGCTTCCAGGGGGCGGGACTCGCCGGGGAGCTGTTTTTT; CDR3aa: CASSFQGAGLAGELFF
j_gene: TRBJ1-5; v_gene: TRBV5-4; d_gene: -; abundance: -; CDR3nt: TGTGCCAGCAGCTTGGTGGGTACGAATCAGCCCCAGCATTTT; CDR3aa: CASSLVGTNQPQHF